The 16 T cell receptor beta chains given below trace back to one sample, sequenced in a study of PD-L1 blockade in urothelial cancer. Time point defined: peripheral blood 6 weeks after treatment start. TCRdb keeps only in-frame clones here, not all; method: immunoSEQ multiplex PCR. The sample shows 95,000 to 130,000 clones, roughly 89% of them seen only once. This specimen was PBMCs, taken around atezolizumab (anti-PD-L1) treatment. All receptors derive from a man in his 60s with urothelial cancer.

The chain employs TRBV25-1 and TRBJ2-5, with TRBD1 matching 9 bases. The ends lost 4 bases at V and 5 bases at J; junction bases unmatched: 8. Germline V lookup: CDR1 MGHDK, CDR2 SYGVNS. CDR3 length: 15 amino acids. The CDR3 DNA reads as TGTGCCAGCAGTGGGCCCGGGACAGGGTCCGAGACCCAGTACTTC. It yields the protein CASSGPGTGSETQYF.

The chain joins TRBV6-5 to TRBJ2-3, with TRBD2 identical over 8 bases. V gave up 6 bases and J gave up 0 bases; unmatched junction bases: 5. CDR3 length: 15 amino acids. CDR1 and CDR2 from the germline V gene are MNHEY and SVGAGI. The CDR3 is CASRQGLASTDTQYF. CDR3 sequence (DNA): TGTGCCAGCAGACAAGGACTAGCTAGCACAGATACGCAGTATTTT.

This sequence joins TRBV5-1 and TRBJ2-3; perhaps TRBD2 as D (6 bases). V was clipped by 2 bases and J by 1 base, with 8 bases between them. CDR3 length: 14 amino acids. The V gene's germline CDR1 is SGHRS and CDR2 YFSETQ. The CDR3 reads CASSLWGGTDTQYF. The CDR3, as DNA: TGCGCCAGCAGCTTATGGGGGGGCACAGATACGCAGTATTTT.

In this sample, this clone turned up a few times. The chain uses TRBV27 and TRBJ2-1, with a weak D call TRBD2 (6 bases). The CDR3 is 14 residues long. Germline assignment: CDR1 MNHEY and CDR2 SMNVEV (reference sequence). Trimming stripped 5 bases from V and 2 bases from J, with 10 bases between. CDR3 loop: CASSMRLAYNEQFF. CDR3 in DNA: TGTGCCAGCAGTATGAGACTAGCCTACAATGAGCAGTTCTTC.

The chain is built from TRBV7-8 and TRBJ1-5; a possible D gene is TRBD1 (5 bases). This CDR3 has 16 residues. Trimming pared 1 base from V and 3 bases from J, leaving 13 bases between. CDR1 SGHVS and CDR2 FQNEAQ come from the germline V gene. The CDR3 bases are TGTGCCAGCAGCTTAGAGTCCAGGGCAGCCAATCAGCCCCAGCATTTT. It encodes CASSLESRAANQPQHF.

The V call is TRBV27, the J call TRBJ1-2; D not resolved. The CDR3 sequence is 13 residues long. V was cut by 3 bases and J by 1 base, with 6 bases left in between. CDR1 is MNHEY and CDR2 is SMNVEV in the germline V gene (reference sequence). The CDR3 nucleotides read TGTGCCAGCAGTTTTGCTATTAACTATGGCTACACCTTC. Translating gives CASSFAINYGYTF.

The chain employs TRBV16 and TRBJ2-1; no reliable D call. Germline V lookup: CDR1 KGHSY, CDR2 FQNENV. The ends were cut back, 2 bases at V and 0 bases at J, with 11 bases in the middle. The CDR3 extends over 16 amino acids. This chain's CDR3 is CASSQQVTSSYNEQFF. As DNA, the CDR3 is TGTGCCAGCAGCCAACAGGTTACGAGCTCCTACAATGAGCAGTTCTTC.

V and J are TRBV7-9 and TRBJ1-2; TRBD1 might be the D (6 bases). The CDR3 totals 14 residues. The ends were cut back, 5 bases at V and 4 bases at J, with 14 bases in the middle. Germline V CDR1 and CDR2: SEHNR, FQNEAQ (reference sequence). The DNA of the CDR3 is TGTGCCAGCAGCGTAACGGGGGGCAGCTATGGCTACACCTTC. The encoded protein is CASSVTGGSYGYTF.

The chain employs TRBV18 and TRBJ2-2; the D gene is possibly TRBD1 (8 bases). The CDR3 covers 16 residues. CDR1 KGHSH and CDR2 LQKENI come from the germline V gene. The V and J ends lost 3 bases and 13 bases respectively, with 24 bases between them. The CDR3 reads CASSPQLGQGGNRLFF. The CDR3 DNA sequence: TGTGCCAGCTCACCGCAACTAGGACAGGGAGGGAATCGGCTGTTTTTT.

The CDR3 loop is CASSYSWSNYEQYF. CDR3 sequence (DNA): TGTGCCAGCAGTTACTCCTGGAGCAACTACGAGCAGTACTTC. V usage is TRBV6-5 and J usage is TRBJ2-7; no reliable D call. Germline values: CDR1 MNHEY, CDR2 SVGAGI. V lost 0 bases and J 3 bases, leaving 9 bases between the germline ends. This CDR3 is 14 amino acids long.

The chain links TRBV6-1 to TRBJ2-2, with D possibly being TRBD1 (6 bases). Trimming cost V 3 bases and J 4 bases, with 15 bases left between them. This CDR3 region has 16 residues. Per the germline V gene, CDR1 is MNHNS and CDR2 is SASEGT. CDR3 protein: CASSEGNRVSTGELFF. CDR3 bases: TGTGCCAGCAGTGAGGGGAACAGGGTGAGCACCGGGGAGCTGTTTTTT.

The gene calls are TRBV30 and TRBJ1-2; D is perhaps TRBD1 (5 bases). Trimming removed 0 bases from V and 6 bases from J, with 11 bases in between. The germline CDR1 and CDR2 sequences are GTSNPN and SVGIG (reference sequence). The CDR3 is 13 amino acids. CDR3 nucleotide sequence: TGTGCCTGGAGTGTACACGGGGGACATGGCTACACCTTC. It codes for CAWSVHGGHGYTF.

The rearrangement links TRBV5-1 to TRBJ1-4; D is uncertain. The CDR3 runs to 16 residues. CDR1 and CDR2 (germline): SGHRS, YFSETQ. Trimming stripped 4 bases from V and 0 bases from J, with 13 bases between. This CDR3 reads CASSPSPGTTNEKLFF. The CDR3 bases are TGCGCCAGCAGCCCCTCTCCCGGGACAACTAATGAAAAACTGTTTTTT.

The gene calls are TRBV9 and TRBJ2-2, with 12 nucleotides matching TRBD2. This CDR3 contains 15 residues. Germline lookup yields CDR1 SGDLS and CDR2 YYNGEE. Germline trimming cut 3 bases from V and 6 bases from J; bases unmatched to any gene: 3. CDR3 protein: CASSGTSGMPGELFF. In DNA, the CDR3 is TGTGCCAGCAGCGGGACTAGCGGGATGCCCGGGGAGCTGTTTTTT.

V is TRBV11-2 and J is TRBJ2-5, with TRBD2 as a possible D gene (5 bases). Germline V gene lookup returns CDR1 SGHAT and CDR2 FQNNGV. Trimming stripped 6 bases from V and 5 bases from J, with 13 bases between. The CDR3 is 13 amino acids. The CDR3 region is CASSQAGGETQYF. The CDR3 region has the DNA TGTGCCAGCAGTCAGGCGGGCGGTGAGACCCAGTACTTC.

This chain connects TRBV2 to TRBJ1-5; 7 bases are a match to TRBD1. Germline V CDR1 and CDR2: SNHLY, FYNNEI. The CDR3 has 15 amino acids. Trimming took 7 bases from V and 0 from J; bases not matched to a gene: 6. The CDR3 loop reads CASKDRRDSNQPQHF. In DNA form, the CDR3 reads TGTGCCAGCAAGGACAGGAGGGATAGCAATCAGCCCCAGCATTTT.